A selection of T cell receptor beta chains follows, all from one sample in a study of shared clonotypes between healthy human individuals. The protocol was immunoSEQ multiplex PCR, while the TCRdb copy is restricted to in-frame clones and leaves out a portion. The sample has 1.5 million to 2.5 million clones, over 85% seen once. The source material was naive CD8+ T cells sorted from blood. All receptors derive from a young man in good health. CDR3s include the opening cysteine and the closing phenylalanine or tryptophan. Only some rows state a clone size, as once, few, many or a class for expanded clones.

16,NA,TRBV6-5,TRBJ1-4,CASSFGQGRFNEKLFF
16,NA,TRBV5-1,TRBJ1-1,CASSLGRQPGDTEAFF
15,NA,TRBV5-1,TRBJ2-7,CASSQSLGQGYEQYF
17,NA,TRBV28,TRBJ2-7,CASSFEHGVGRGDEQYF
16,NA,TRBV27,TRBJ2-1,CASSQNRGAPYNEQFF
14,NA,TRBV29-1,TRBJ1-1,CSVEVRGEATEAFF
14,NA,TRBV11-2,TRBJ2-7,CASSPFGLANEQYF
14,NA,TRBV27,TRBJ2-7,CASSAWTGSYEQYF
13,NA,TRBV27,TRBJ2-7,CASSLGRDYEQYF
16,NA,TRBV5-4,TRBJ2-7,CASSSTAQAIVYEQYF
13,NA,TRBV10-1,TRBJ2-5,CASSDMYQETQYF
13,NA,TRBV7-9,TRBJ1-1,CASSLTQAVEAFF
14,NA,TRBV29-1,TRBJ2-2,CSGGKAEGTGELFF
14,NA,TRBV4-3,TRBJ1-1,CASTWGSGGTEAFF
15,NA,TRBV19,TRBJ2-7,CASRDTGYHFDEQYF
18,NA,TRBV11-3,TRBJ2-2,CASSLELGGIGNTGELFF
13,NA,TRBV7-2,TRBJ2-1,CASSLGLPGEQFF
14,NA,TRBV11-2,TRBJ2-7,CASSSGTKVYEQYF
15,once,TRBV19,TRBJ2-7,CASSPRDSFRYEQYF
15,NA,TRBV7-9,TRBJ2-1,CASSLSGRDYNEQFF
13,NA,TRBV4-1,TRBJ2-7,CASSQDDSYEQYF
16,NA,TRBV30,TRBJ1-3,CAFEGLGELSGNTIYF
16,NA,TRBV27,TRBJ2-7,CASSLQPSGISYEQYF
15,NA,TRBV9,TRBJ2-1,CASSVDGRGNNEQFF
14,NA,TRBV9,TRBJ1-1,CASSVVRENTEAFF
17,NA,TRBV27,TRBJ1-4,CASSPQSPGAGMEKLFF
16,NA,TRBV11-2,TRBJ1-2,CASSLDHAYPVRGYTF
16,NA,TRBV7-2,TRBJ2-7,CASSSHPGLATYEQYF
15,NA,TRBV5-5,TRBJ2-7,CASSFTDIDSYEQYF
15,once,TRBV5-6,TRBJ2-5,CASSLETTFQETQYF
14,NA,TRBV19,TRBJ1-2,CASLPGSTNYGYTF
16,NA,TRBV5-6,TRBJ1-1,CASSLETGATITEAFF
18,NA,TRBV19,TRBJ1-1,CASCRQGLSRDGNTEAFF
15,NA,TRBV7-2,TRBJ2-1,CASSLQPGLYNEQFF
14,NA,TRBV2,TRBJ2-3,CASETPGGTDTQYF
13,once,TRBV19,TRBJ2-5,CATRTGGEETQYF
14,NA,TRBV5-5,TRBJ1-1,CASSSDGWNTEAFF
16,NA,TRBV4-1,TRBJ1-1,CASSQGDRVWDTEAFF
16,NA,TRBV7-8,TRBJ2-1,CASSPGELAGDNEQFF
13,NA,TRBV10-2,TRBJ2-1,CASSPDQYNEQFF
11,NA,TRBV10-3,TRBJ2-7,CAISFSGEQYF
15,NA,TRBV21-1,TRBJ1-5,CASSIKTGIDQPQHF
16,NA,TRBV4-3,TRBJ2-2,CASSPVKSVGTGELFF
15,NA,TRBV5-4,TRBJ2-7,CASSSSGTDPYEQYF
15,NA,TRBV7-9,TRBJ2-5,CASSSVGLGEETQYF
16,NA,TRBV6-4,TRBJ1-2,CASSDSIGGLVYGYTF
12,NA,TRBV6-5,TRBJ1-1,CASSYDTLEAFF
15,NA,TRBV7-2,TRBJ1-2,CASSMTQLTGYGYTF
12,NA,TRBV5-1,TRBJ2-7,CASSLIWGEQYF